This paragraph covers one T cell receptor beta chain sequence. This record comes from a study of blood T cells in healthy people across ages. The authors ran a second PCR of roughly 6 to 12 cycles using a sample-barcoded 5' primer and a J-beta primer mix. Each CDR3 protein is one row after TCRdb ran MiXCR on the 5' RACE reads. The sample has roughly 2 million distinct CDR3 sequences, about 50% seen once. Sequenced: blood. This clonotype was obtained from a woman between 35 and 50 years old in good health.

For the CDR3, the DNA is TGCGCCAGCACCTGGACAGGGAGGAACACTGAAGCTTTCTTT. It translates to CASTWTGRNTEAFF. This chain connects TRBV5-1 to TRBJ1-1; 8 nucleotides agree with TRBD1. The germline CDR1 and CDR2 sequences are SGHRS and YFSETQ. The V segment lost 6 bases and the J segment 1 base; nucleotides outside the gene matches: 5. The CDR3 totals 14 residues.